This TCR beta chain was sequenced during a study of blood T cell repertoires in COVID-19. Study-level background: From the United States, Italy and Spain came samples of acute and convalescent COVID-19.

CDR1 is LNHDA, CDR2 SQIVND, per germline (reference sequence). Trimming took off 2 bases at V and 4 bases at J, with 11 bases between the two ends. The CDR3 is made up of 14 amino acids. This clone occurred once. Authors' processing steps: Amplification of reference gene primers was used by the study to estimate nucleated cell counts. The data were produced by immunoSEQ multiplex PCR, yet TCRdb's version contains in-frame clones alone and is incomplete. That table is the source of V, J and clone size, and D and trimming were worked out from the DNA. This sample yields around 110,000 clones, of which around 88% are seen a single time; around 6.5% belongs to the top ten.

The receptor was derived from a man between 45 and 60 years old with active or convalescent COVID-19. The chain uses TRBV19 and TRBJ2-5; D is unclear. Sequenced sample: peripheral blood. The CDR3 loop reads CASSIMAGSETQYF. CDR3 nucleotide sequence: TGTGCCAGTAGTATAATGGCAGGCTCAGAGACCCAGTACTTC.